This entry lists 3 T cell receptor beta chains sequenced from one sample in a study of T cells in Graves' hyperthyroidism and ophthalmopathy. RNA transcripts gave rise to amplified TCR beta CDR3 regions. When the TCR CDR3 underwent first-round RT-PCR, the HTBI primer set was used. TCRdb reanalysed the multiplex PCR reads using MiXCR and keeps one entry per CDR3 protein. The data show 600,000 to 650,000 distinct CDR3 sequences, 15% to 20% seen once. Material: blood. These receptors were collected from a woman aged 30 to 39 with Graves' hyperthyroidism.

The V and J genes are TRBV19 and TRBJ2-7, with a weak D call TRBD2 (6 bases). The J call is doubtful: the DNA matches TRBJ2-1 better. There are 15 residues in the CDR3. Looked up from germline, CDR1 is LNHDA and CDR2 is SQIVND (reference sequence). Here the CDR3 reads CASSIFAGYSYEQFF. DNA for the CDR3: TGTGCCAGTAGTATCTTTGCGGGATACTCCTACGAGCAGTTCTTC.

The sample holds many counts of this clonotype. The J gene is TRBJ2-3, the V gene TRBV7-2; D ambiguous. Germline V gives CDR1 SGHTA, CDR2 FQGNSA. The V and J ends lost 2 bases and 0 bases respectively, with 9 bases between them. The CDR3 has 15 residues. CDR3 sequence reads: CASSLRSESTDTQYF. CDR3 nucleotides: TGTGCCAGCAGCTTAAGAAGCGAGAGCACAGATACGCAGTATTTT.

The chain is built from TRBV19 and TRBJ2-7; TRBD1 aligns across 8 bases. CDR1 is LNHDA, CDR2 SQIVND, per germline (reference sequence). CDR3 length: 15 residues. V lost 9 bases, J lost 3 bases, and 13 bases stayed unmatched. CDR3 nucleotide sequence: TGTGCCAGCCAGACCAGCCAGGGGGCTTTCTACGAGCAGTACTTC. Its protein product is CASQTSQGAFYEQYF.